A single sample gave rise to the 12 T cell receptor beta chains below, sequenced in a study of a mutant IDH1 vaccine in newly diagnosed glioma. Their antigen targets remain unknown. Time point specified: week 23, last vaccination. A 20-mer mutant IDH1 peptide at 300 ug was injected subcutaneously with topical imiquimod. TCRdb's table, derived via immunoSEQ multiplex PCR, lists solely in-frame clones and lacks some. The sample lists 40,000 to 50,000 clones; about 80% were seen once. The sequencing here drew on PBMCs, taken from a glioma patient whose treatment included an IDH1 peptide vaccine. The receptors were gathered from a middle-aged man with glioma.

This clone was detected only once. Written as DNA, the CDR3 is TGTGCCAGCAGTTTACAGGCTAACTATGGCTACACCTTC. It yields the protein CASSLQANYGYTF. The chain combines TRBV27 with TRBJ1-2; D is unresolved. Trimming removed 2 bases at V and 0 bases at J, with 4 bases between. The CDR3 length is 13 residues. Germline V gene data show CDR1 as MNHEY and CDR2 as SMNVEV (reference sequence).

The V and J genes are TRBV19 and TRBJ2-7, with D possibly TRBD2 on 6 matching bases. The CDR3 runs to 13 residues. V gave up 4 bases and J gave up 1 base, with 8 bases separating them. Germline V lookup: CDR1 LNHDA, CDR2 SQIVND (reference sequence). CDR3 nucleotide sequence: TGTGCCAGTAGTACAGGGAGGTCCTACGAGCAGTACTTC. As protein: CASSTGRSYEQYF.

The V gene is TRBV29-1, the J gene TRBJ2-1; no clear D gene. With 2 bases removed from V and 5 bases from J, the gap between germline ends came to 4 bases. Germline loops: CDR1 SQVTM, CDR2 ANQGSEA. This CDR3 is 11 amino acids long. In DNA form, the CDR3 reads TGCAGCGTTGAAAAGGACAATGAGCAGTTCTTC. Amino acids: CSVEKDNEQFF.

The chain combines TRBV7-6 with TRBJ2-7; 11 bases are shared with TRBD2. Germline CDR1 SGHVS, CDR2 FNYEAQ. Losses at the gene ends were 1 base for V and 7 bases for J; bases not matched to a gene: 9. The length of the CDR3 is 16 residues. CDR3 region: CASSLVSGLAEEEQYF. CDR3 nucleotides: TGTGCCAGCAGCTTAGTGTCGGGACTAGCGGAGGAGGAGCAGTACTTC.

The CDR3 sequence: CASSLVQAEAFF. DNA of the CDR3: TGTGCCAGCAGCTTAGTCCAGGCTGAAGCTTTCTTT. The genes are TRBV7-9 and TRBJ1-1; the D is unclear. Trimming took off 1 base at V and 6 bases at J, with 6 bases between the two ends. Per germline, CDR1 SEHNR and CDR2 FQNEAQ (reference sequence). This CDR3 has 12 residues.

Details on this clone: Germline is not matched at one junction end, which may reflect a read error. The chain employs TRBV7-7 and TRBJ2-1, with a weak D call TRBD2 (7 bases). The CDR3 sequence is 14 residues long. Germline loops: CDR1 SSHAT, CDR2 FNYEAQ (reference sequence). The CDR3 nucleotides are TGTGCTAGCAGCTTCGGAGGGGGGGCAGAGGAGCAGTTCTTC. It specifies CASSFGGGAEEQFF.

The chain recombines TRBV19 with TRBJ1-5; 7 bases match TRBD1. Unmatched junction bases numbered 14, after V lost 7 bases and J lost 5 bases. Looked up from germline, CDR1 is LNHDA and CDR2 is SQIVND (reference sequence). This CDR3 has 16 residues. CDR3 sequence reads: CASTIVDRVLHQPQHF. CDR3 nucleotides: TGTGCCAGTACCATCGTCGACAGGGTTCTCCATCAGCCCCAGCATTTT.

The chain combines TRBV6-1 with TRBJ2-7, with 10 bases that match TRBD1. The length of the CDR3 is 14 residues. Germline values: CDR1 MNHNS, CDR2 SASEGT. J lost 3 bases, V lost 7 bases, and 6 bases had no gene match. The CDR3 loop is CASIPTGGLYEQYF. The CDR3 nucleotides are TGTGCCAGCATACCGACAGGGGGCCTCTACGAGCAGTACTTC.

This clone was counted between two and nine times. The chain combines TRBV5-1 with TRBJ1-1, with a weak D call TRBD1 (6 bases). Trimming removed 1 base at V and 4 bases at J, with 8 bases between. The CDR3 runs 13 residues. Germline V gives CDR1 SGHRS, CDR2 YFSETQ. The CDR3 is CASSLQGSTEAFF. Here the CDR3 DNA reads TGCGCCAGCAGCTTGCAGGGGAGCACTGAAGCTTTCTTT.

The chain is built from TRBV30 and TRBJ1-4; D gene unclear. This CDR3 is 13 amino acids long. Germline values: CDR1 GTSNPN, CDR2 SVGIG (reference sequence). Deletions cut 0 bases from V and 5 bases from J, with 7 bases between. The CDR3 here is CAWSVIRNEKLFF. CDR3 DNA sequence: TGTGCCTGGAGTGTAATCAGGAATGAAAAACTGTTTTTT.

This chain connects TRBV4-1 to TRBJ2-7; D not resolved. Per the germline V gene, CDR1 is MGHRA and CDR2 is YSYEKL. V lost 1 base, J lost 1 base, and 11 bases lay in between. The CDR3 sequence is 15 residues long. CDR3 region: CASSQGNWESYEQYF. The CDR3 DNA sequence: TGCGCCAGCAGCCAAGGTAATTGGGAATCCTACGAGCAGTACTTC.

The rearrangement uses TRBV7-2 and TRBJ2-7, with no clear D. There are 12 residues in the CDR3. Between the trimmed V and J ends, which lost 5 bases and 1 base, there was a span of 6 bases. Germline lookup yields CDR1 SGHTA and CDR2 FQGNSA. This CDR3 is CASSGRSYEQYF. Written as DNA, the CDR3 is TGTGCCAGCAGCGGCCGTTCCTACGAGCAGTACTTC.